This section outlines one T cell receptor beta chain sequence together with its context. The data stem from a study of T cells in Graves' hyperthyroidism and ophthalmopathy. Authors of the study amplified TCR beta CDR3 regions from RNA transcripts. The HTBI set primed first-round TCR CDR3 RT-PCR. TCRdb re-called the multiplex PCR reads with MiXCR, one entry per CDR3 protein. The profile covers 640,000 or so distinct CDR3 sequences, with 12% to 15% appearing a single time and roughly 7% taken by the ten largest. Source material: blood. This TCR derives from a woman under 30 with Graves' ophthalmopathy.

The CDR3: CASRTRDRAGYTF. The CDR3 DNA sequence: TGTGCCAGCAGGACCCGGGACAGGGCTGGCTACACCTTC. V usage is TRBV5-6 and J usage is TRBJ1-2; TRBD1 matches 9 bases. Per the germline V gene, CDR1 is SGHDT and CDR2 is YYEEEE. V trimming: 5 bases; J trimming: 7 bases; junction bases outside the gene matches: 6. CDR3 length: 13 residues.